The clone carrying this TCR beta chain was detected once. This sample includes further DNA sequences coding for the same CDR3. The data are from a study of blood T cell repertoires in COVID-19. Method: immunoSEQ multiplex PCR; TCRdb's copy keeps in-frame clones and lacks some. The data show some 270,000 clones, about 82% seen once. The V and J ends lost 5 bases and 2 bases respectively, with 16 bases between them. Germline CDR1 SGHTA, CDR2 FQGNSA. This CDR3 has 15 amino acids. The rearrangement uses TRBV7-2 and TRBJ2-7; D may be TRBD2 (5 bases). The clonotype was recovered from a woman aged 80 or over with COVID-19, enrolled during active disease. The sequencing input was peripheral blood. CDR3 residues: CASSLGRGSTYEQYF. Written as DNA, the CDR3 is TGTGCCAGCAGCCTAGGACGGGGAAGCACCTACGAGCAGTACTTC.